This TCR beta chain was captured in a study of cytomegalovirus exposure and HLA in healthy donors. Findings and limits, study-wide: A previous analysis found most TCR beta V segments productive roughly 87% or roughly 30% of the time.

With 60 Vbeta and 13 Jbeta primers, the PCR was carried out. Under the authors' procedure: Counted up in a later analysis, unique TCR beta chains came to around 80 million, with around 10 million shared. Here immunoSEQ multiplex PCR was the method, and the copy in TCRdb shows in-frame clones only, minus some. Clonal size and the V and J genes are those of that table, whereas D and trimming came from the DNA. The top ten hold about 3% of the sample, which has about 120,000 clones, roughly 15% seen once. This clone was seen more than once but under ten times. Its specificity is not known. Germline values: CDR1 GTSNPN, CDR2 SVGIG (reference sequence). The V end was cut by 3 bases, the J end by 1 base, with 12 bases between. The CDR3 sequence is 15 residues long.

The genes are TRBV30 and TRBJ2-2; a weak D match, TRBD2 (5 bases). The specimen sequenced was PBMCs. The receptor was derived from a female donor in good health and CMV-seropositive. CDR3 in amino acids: CAWRRAERNTGELFF. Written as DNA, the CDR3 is TGTGCCTGGAGGCGAGCGGAACGGAACACCGGGGAGCTGTTTTTT.